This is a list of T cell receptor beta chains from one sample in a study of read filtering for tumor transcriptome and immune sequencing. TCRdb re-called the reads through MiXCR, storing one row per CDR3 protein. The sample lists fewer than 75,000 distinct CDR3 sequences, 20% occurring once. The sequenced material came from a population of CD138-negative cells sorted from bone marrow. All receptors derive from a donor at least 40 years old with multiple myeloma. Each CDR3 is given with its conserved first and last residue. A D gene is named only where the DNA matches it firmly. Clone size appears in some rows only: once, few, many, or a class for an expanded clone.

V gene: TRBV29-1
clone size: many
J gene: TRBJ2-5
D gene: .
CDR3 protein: CSVEDSGPWGQETQYF
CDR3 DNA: TGCAGCGTTGAAGATTCCGGGCCTTGGGGCCAAGAGACCCAGTACTTC

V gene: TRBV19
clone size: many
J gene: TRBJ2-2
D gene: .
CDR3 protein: CASSIPAGTVTGELFF
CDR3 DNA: TGTGCCAGTAGTATCCCGGCAGGGACCGTCACCGGGGAGCTGTTTTTT

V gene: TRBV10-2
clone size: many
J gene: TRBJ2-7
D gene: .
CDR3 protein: CASSVRGREQYF
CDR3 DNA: TGCGCCAGCAGTGTCAGAGGTCGAGAGCAGTACTTC

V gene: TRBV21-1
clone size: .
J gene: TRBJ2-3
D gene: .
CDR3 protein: CASSKVVGVGNTDTQYF
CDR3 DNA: .

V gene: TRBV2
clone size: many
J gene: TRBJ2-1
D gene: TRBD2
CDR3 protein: CASRGGGGFGEQFF
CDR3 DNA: TGTGCCAGCAGGGGCGGGGGGGGGTTTGGGGAGCAGTTCTTC

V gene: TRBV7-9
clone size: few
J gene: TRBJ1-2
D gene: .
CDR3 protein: CASSLAGRANYGYTF
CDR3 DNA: TGTGCCAGCAGCTTAGCGGGCAGGGCCAACTATGGCTACACCTTC

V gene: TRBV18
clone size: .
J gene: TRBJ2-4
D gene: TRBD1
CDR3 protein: CASSPSGTEKNIQYF
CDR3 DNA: TGTGCCAGCTCACCCTCCGGGACAGAAAAAAACATTCAGTACTTC

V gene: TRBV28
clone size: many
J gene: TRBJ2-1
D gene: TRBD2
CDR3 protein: CASRGTRGSQEVYNEQFF
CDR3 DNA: TGTGCCAGCAGAGGGACTAGGGGGTCGCAGGAAGTCTACAATGAGCAGTTCTTC

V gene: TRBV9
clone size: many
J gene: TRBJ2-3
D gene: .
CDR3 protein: CASSVGVGGTDTQYF
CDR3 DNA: TGTGCCAGCAGCGTAGGCGTAGGGGGCACAGATACGCAGTATTTT

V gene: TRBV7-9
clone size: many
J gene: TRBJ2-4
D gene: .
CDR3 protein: CASSLVLAKNIQYF
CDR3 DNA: TGTGCCAGCAGCTTAGTCCTAGCCAAAAACATTCAGTACTTC

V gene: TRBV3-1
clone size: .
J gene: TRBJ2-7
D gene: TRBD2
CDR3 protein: CASSQEGGTYEQYF
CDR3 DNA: TGTGCCAGCAGCCAAGAGGGAGGGACCTACGAGCAGTACTTC

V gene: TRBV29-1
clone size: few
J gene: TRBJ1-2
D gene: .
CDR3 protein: CSVAVLQVNGYTF
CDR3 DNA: TGCAGCGTTGCGGTCTTGCAGGTGAATGGCTACACCTTC

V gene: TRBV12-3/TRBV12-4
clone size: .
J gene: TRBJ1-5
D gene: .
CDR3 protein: CASSPLGDQPQHF
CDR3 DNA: TGTGCCAGCAGTCCCCTCGGGGATCAGCCCCAGCATTTT

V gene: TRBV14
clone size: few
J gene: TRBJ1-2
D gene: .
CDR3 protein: CASSQGPRNRDGGYTF
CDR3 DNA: TGTGCCAGCAGCCAAGGACCTCGAAACCGGGACGGTGGCTACACCTTC

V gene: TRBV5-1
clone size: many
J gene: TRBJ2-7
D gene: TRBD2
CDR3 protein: CASSSGLAGLFSYEQYF
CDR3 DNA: TGCGCCAGCAGCTCCGGACTAGCGGGCCTATTCTCCTACGAGCAGTACTTC

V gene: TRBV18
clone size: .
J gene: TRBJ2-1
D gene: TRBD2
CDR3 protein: CASSPRSGTSVTMTQFF
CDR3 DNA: TGTGCCAGCTCACCGAGATCGGGGACTAGCGTGACAATGACGCAGTTCTTC

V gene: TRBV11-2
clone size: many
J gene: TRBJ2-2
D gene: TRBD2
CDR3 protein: CASSFGTSGSTGELFF
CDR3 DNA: TGTGCCAGCAGCTTCGGGACTAGCGGGAGCACCGGGGAGCTGTTTTTT

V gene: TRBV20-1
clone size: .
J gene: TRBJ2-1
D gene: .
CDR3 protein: CSPRGGQGVHNELFF
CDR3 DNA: TGCAGTCCGAGAGGGGGGCAGGGGGTACACAATGAGCTGTTCTTC

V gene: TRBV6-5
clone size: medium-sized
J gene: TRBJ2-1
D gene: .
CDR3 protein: CASSSASYNEQFF
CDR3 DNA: TGTGCCAGCAGCTCTGCCTCCTACAATGAGCAGTTCTTC

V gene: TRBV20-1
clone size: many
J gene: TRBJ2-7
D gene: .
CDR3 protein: CSAGYPLRFYEQYF
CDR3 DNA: TGCAGTGCGGGGTACCCACTAAGGTTCTACGAGCAGTACTTC

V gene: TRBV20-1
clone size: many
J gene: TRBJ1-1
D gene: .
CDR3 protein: CRDQTGTQNTEAFF
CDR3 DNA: TGCAGGGACCAAACCGGGACGCAGAACACTGAAGCTTTCTTT

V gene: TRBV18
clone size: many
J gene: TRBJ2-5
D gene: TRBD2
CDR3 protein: CASSPVPAGGQETQYF
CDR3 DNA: TGTGCCAGCTCACCAGTCCCGGCGGGGGGACAAGAGACCCAGTACTTC

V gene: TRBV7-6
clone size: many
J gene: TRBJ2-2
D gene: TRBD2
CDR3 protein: CASSSETSGSTGELFF
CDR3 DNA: TGTGCCAGCAGCTCTGAGACTAGCGGTTCCACCGGGGAGCTGTTTTTT

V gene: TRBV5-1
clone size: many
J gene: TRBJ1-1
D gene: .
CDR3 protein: CASSFVGARDTEAFF
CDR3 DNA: TGCGCCAGCAGCTTCGTAGGGGCGCGGGACACTGAAGCTTTCTTT

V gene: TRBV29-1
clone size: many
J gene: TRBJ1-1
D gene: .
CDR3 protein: CSVEGGQNTEAFF
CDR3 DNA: TGCAGCGTTGAAGGGGGGCAGAACACTGAAGCTTTCTTT

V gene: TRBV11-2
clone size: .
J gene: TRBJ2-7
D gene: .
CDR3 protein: CASSPGDQQYF
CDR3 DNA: TGTGCCAGCAGCCCAGGCGATCAGCAGTACTTC

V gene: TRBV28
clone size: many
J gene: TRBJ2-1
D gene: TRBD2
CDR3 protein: CASSAPGLAGGYNSNEQFF
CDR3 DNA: TGTGCCAGCAGTGCACCGGGACTAGCGGGAGGGTATAATTCGAATGAGCAGTTCTTC

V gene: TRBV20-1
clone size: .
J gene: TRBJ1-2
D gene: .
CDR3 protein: CSAGTGSLTYGYTF
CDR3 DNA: TGCAGTGCTGGTACCGGGTCTCTAACCTATGGCTACACCTTC

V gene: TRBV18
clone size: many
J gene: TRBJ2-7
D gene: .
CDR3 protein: CASSPLAGSDEQYF
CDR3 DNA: TGTGCCAGCTCACCGCTTGCAGGGAGCGACGAGCAGTACTTC

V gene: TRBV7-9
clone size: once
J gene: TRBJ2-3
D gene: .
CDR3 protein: CASSPSADYSTDTQYF
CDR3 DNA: TGTGCCAGCAGCCCCTCGGCTGACTATAGCACAGATACGCAGTATTTT

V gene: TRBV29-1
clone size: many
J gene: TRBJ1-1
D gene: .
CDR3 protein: CGGGVENTEAFF
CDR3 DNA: TGCGGGGGGGGGGTTGAGAACACTGAAGCTTTCTTT

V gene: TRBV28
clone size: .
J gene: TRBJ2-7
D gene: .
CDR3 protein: CASSTLGAAGEQYF
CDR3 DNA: TGTGCCAGCAGTACCCTTGGGGCCGCGGGCGAGCAGTACTTC

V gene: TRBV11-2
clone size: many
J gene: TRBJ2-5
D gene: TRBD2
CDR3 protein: CASSLGSSGSETQYF
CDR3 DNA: TGTGCCAGCAGCTTAGGGAGTAGCGGGTCGGAGACCCAGTACTTC

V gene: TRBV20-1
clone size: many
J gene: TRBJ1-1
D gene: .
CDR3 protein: CSASWLGLNTEAFF
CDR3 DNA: TGCAGTGCTAGTTGGTTGGGATTAAACACTGAAGCTTTCTTT

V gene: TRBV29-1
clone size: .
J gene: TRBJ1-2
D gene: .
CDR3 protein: CSVDRASGGYTF
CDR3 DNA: TGCAGCGTAGACCGGGCCAGCGGTGGCTACACCTTC

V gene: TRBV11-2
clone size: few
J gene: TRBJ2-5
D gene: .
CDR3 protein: CASSSQLGEETQYF
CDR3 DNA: TGTGCCAGCAGCTCCCAACTAGGGGAAGAGACCCAGTACTTC

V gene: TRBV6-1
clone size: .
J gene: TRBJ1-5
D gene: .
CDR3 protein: CASSEAHEFLVPNQPQHF
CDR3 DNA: TGTGCCAGCAGTGAAGCTCACGAATTCTTAGTCCCCAATCAGCCCCAGCATTTT

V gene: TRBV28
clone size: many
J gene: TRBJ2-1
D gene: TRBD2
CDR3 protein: CASRSHQGGGQFF
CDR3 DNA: TGTGCCAGCAGGTCGCATCAAGGCGGGGGGCAGTTCTTC

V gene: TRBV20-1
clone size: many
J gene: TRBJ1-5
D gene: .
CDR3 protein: CSAREPVSNQPQHF
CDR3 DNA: TGCAGTGCTAGAGAACCGGTTAGCAATCAGCCCCAGCATTTT

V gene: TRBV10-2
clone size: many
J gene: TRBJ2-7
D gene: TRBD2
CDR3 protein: CASSEGAGGSYEQYF
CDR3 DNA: TGCGCCAGCAGTGAAGGAGCGGGAGGTTCGTACGAGCAGTACTTC

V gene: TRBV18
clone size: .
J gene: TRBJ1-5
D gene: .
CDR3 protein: CASSPNDMAVSNQPQHF
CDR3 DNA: TGTGCCAGCTCACCCAACGACATGGCAGTCTCCAATCAGCCCCAGCATTTT

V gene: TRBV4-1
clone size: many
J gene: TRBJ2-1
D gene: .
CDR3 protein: CASSQDWADTFDEQFF
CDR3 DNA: TGCGCCAGCAGCCAAGATTGGGCTGACACCTTCGATGAGCAGTTCTTC

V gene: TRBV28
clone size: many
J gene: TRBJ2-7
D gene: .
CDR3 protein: CASSVYTGKDEQYF
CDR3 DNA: TGTGCCAGCAGTGTATACACAGGGAAGGACGAGCAGTACTTC

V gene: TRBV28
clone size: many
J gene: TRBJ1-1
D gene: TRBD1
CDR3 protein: CASSSGTGWTEAFF
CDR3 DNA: TGTGCCAGTTCTTCCGGGACAGGGTGGACTGAAGCTTTCTTT

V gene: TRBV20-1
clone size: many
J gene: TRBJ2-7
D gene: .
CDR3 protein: CSARDVRAIGYEQYF
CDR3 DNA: TGCAGTGCTAGAGATGTTCGGGCCATAGGCTACGAGCAGTACTTC

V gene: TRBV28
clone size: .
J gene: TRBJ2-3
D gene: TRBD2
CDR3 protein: CASNLAGGPLGTDTQYF
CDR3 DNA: TGTGCCAGCAATTTGGCGGGAGGGCCTTTGGGAACAGATACGCAGTATTTT

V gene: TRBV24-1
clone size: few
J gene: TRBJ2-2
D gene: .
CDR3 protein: CATSENGDINTGELFF
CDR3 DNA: TGTGCCACCAGTGAAAACGGGGACATTAACACCGGGGAGCTGTTTTTT

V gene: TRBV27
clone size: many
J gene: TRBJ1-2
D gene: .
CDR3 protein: CASSLLGGQEYGYTF
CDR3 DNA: TGTGCCAGCAGTTTATTGGGAGGGCAGGAGTATGGCTACACCTTC

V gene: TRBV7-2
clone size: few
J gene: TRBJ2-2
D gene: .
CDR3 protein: CASSRSGVTGELFF
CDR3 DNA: TGTGCCAGCAGCCGTTCGGGAGTTACCGGGGAGCTGTTTTTT

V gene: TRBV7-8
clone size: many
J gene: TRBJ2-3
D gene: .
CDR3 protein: CASSKYGSTDTQYF
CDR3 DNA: TGTGCCAGCAGCAAATACGGGAGCACAGATACGCAGTATTTT

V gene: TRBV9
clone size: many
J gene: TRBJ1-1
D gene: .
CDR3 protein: CASSFGTVGTEAFF
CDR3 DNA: TGTGCCAGCAGCTTCGGGACCGTGGGGACTGAAGCTTTCTTT

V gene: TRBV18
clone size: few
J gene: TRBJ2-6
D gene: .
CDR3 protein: CASSPRSSSGANVLTF
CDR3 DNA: TGTGCCAGCTCACCGCGCAGCAGCTCTGGGGCCAACGTCCTGACTTTC

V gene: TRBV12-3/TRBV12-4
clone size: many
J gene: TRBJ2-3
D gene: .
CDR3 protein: CASSLYGRPDTQYF
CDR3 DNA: TGTGCCAGCAGTTTATACGGCCGGCCCGATACGCAGTATTTT

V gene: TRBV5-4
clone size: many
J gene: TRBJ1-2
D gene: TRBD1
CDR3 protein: CASSLGTGIDGYTF
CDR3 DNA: TGTGCCAGCAGCTTGGGGACAGGGATTGATGGCTACACCTTC

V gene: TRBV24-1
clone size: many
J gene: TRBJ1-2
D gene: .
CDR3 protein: CATSGRPNYGYTF
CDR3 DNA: TGTGCCACCAGTGGGAGACCTAACTATGGCTACACCTTC

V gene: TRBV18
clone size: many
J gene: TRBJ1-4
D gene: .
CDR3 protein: CASSPESRREKLFF
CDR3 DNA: TGTGCCAGCTCACCAGAATCTCGCCGGGAAAAACTGTTTTTT

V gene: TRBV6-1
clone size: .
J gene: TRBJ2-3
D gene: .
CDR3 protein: CASSEEGFTDTQYF
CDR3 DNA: TGTGCCAGCAGTGAAGAGGGATTCACAGATACGCAGTATTTT

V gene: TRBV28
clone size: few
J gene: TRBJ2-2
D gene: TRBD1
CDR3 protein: CASSLGDRGNTGELFF
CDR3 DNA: TGTGCCAGCAGTTTAGGGGACAGGGGAAACACCGGGGAGCTGTTTTTT